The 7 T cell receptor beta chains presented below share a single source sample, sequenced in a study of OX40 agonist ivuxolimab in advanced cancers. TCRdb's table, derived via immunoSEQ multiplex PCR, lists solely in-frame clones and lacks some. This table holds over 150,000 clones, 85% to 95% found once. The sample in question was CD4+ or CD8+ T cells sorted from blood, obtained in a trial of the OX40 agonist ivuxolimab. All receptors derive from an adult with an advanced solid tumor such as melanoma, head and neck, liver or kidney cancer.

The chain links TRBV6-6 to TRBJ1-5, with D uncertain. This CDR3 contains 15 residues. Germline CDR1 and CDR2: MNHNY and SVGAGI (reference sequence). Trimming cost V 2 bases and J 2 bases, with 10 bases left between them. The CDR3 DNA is TGTGCCAGCAGTTACATCCGGGGTGGCAATCAGCCCCAGCATTTT. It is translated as CASSYIRGGNQPQHF.

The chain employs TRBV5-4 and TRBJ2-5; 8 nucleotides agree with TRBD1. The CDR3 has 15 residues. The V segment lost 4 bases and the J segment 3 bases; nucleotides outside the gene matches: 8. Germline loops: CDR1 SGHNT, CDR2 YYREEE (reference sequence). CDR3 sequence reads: CASSRQGLNKETQYF. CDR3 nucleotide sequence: TGTGCCAGCAGCCGACAGGGGTTGAATAAAGAGACCCAGTACTTC.

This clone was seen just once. The CDR3 sequence: CASSQRGSGTYTGELFF. CDR3 nucleotide sequence: TGTGCCAGCAGCCAAAGGGGGAGCGGGACTTACACCGGGGAGCTGTTTTTT. This sequence joins TRBV9 and TRBJ2-2; D may be TRBD2 (7 bases). V was cut by 4 bases and J by 3 bases, with 19 bases left in between. Looked up from germline, CDR1 is SGDLS and CDR2 is YYNGEE. The CDR3 loop spans 17 amino acids.

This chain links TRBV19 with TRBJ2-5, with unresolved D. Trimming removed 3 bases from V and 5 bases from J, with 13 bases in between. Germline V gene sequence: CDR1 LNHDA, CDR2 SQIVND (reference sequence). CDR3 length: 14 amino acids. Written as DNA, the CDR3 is TGTGCCAGTAGTATCCGACGAAGGGCGGAGACCCAGTACTTC. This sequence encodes CASSIRRRAETQYF.

The CDR3 reads CASSPYGQGILYGYTF. CDR3 sequence (DNA): TGCGCCAGCAGCCCCTATGGACAGGGGATTCTCTATGGCTACACCTTC. V gene TRBV5-1 combines with J gene TRBJ1-2; 9 nucleotides align to TRBD1. CDR1 and CDR2 (germline): SGHRS, YFSETQ. J gave up 4 bases and V 4 bases, and 11 bases lay outside the gene matches. This CDR3 region has 16 residues.

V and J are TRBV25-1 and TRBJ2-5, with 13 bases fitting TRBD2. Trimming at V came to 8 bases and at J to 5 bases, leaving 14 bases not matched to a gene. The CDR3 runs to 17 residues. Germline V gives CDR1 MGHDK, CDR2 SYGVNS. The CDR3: CASHAGGLAGSGETQYF. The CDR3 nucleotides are TGTGCCAGCCACGCTGGGGGACTAGCGGGGAGTGGGGAGACCCAGTACTTC. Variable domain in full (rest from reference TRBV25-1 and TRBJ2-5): EADIYQTPRYLVIGTGKKITLECSQTMGHDKMYWYQQDPGMELHLIHYSYGVNSTEKGDLSSESTVSRIRTEHFPLTLESARPSHTSQYLCASHAGGLAGSGETQYFGPGTRLLVL.

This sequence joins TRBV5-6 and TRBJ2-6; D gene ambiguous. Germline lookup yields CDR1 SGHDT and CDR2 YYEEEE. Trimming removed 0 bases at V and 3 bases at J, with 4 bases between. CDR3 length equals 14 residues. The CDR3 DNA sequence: TGTGCCAGCAGCTTGGGACGTGGGGCCAACGTCCTGACTTTC. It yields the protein CASSLGRGANVLTF.